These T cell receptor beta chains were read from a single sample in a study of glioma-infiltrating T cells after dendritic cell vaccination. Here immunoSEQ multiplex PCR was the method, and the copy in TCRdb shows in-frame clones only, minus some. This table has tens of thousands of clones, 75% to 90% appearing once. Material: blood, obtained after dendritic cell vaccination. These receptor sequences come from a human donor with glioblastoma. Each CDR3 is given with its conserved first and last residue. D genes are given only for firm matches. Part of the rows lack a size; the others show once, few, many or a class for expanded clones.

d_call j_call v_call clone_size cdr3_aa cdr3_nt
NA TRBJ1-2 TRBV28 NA CASSFSEYGYTF TGTGCCAGCAGTTTCTCGGAGTATGGCTACACCTTC
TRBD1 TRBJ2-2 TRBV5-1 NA CASSFPRFPRPGTGYGGELFF TGCGCCAGCAGCTTCCCGAGATTCCCTCGACCGGGGACAGGGTACGGCGGGGAGCTGTTTTTT
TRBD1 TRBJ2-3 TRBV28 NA CASSLVGQGASDTQYF TGTGCCAGCAGTTTAGTAGGACAGGGGGCCTCAGATACGCAGTATTTT
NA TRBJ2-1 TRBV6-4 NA CASSDRPGLVNEQFF TGTGCCAGCAGTGACCGACCGGGACTCGTAAATGAGCAGTTCTTC
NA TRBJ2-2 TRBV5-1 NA CASSLSGDTGELFF TGCGCCAGCAGCTTGTCGGGGGACACCGGGGAGCTGTTTTTT
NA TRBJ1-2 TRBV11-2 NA CASTTLTATNYGYTF TGTGCCAGCACCACCCTGACAGCAACTAACTATGGCTACACCTTC
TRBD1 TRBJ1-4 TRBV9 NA CASSGDREKLFF TGTGCCAGCAGCGGGGACAGGGAGAAACTGTTTTTT
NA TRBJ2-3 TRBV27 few CASSLGGHLLTDTQYF TGTGCCAGCAGTTTAGGGGGACACCTCCTTACAGATACGCAGTATTTT
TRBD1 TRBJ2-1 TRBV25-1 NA CASSRTGTDLYNEQFF TGTGCCAGCAGTAGAACCGGGACAGATTTATACAATGAGCAGTTCTTC
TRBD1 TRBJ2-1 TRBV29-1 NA CSVDERQGLNNEQFF TGCAGCGTTGACGAAAGACAGGGATTGAACAATGAGCAGTTCTTC
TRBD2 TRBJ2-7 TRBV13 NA CASSAAPGLAVPYEQYF TGTGCCAGCAGCGCAGCCCCGGGACTAGCGGTACCCTACGAGCAGTACTTC
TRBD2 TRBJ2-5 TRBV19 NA CASSVSSGGQETQYF TGTGCCAGTAGTGTGTCTAGCGGGGGACAAGAGACCCAGTACTTC
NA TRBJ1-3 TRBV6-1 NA CASSGAGPHSGNTIYF TGTGCCAGCAGTGGGGCGGGACCTCACTCTGGAAACACCATATATTTT
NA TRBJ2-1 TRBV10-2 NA CATSGEGFGYNEQFF TGCGCCACCTCAGGTGAGGGATTTGGGTACAATGAGCAGTTCTTC
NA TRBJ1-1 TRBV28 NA CASSSEQGRRTEAFF TGTGCCAGCAGTTCCGAACAGGGAAGGAGGACTGAAGCTTTCTTT
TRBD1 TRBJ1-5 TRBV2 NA CASSLGNRGLSNQPQHF TGTGCCAGCAGTTTGGGAAACAGGGGCTTGAGCAATCAGCCCCAGCATTTT
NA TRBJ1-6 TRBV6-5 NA CASSGQVAGNSPLHF TGTGCCAGCAGTGGCCAGGTGGCGGGTAATTCACCCCTCCACTTT
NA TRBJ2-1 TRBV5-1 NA CASSKGVREQFF TGCGCCAGCAGTAAGGGAGTCCGCGAGCAGTTCTTC
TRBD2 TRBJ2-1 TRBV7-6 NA CASSSYTSGGNNEQFF TGTGCCAGCAGCTCCTACACTAGCGGGGGCAACAATGAGCAGTTCTTC
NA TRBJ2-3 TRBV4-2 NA CASSQVVGATDTQYF TGTGCCAGCAGCCAAGTCGTAGGGGCCACAGATACGCAGTATTTT
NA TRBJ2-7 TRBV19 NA CASSQGVYEQYF TGTGCCAGTTCACAAGGAGTCTACGAGCAGTACTTC
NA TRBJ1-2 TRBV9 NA CASSAPLASEGGYTF TGTGCCAGCAGCGCGCCCCTAGCTAGTGAAGGGGGCTACACCTTC
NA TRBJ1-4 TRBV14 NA CASSQVLTGSATNEKLFF TGTGCCAGCAGCCAAGTATTAACAGGCTCTGCAACTAATGAAAAACTGTTTTTT
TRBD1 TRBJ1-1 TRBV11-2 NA CASSPQTGYYRNMNTEAFF TGTGCCAGCAGCCCCCAGACAGGGTACTACCGTAACATGAACACTGAAGCTTTCTTT
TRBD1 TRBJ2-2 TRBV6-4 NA CASRTGDNTGELFF TGTGCCAGCAGGACAGGGGATAACACCGGGGAGCTGTTTTTT
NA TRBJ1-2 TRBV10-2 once CASSESRGGTYGYTF TGCGCCAGCAGTGAGTCGAGGGGAGGCACCTATGGCTACACCTTC
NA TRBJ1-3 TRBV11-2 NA CASSLPWEGRGSGNTIYF TGTGCCAGCAGCTTACCCTGGGAGGGACGCGGCTCTGGAAACACCATATATTTT
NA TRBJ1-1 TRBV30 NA CAWSPTREAFF TGTGCCTGGAGTCCTACCCGTGAAGCTTTCTTT
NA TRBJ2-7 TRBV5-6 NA CASSSLHLASYEQYF TGTGCCAGCAGCTCGCTCCACCTAGCATCCTACGAGCAGTACTTC
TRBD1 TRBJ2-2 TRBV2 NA CASRRQGKNTGELFF TGTGCCAGCAGGAGACAGGGTAAAAACACCGGGGAGCTGTTTTTT
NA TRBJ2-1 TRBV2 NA CASSSNLFTSYNEQFF TGTGCCAGCAGTTCCAACTTGTTTACCTCCTACAATGAGCAGTTCTTC
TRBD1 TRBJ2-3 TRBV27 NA CASSLDRSTDTQYF TGTGCCAGCAGTTTGGACAGGAGCACAGATACGCAGTATTTT
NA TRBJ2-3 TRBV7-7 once CASSSVRTDTQYF TGTGCCAGCAGCTCAGTACGCACAGATACGCAGTATTTT
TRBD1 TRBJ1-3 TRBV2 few CASRAQGATNTIYF TGTGCCAGCAGGGCTCAGGGGGCAACAAACACCATATATTTT
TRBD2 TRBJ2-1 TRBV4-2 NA CASSQVFSSGRGYNEQFF TGTGCCAGCAGCCAAGTCTTCTCTAGCGGGAGGGGGTACAATGAGCAGTTCTTC
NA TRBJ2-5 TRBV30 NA CAWSPTSLETQYF TGTGCCTGGAGTCCCACTAGTTTAGAGACCCAGTACTTC
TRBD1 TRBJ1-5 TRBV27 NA CASRRQGDFLNQPQHF TGTGCCAGCAGGCGACAGGGGGATTTTCTCAATCAGCCCCAGCATTTT
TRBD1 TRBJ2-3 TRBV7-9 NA CASSPRDRTTDTQYF TGTGCCAGCAGCCCCAGGGACAGAACCACAGATACGCAGTATTTT